These 2 T cell receptor beta chains were all obtained from the same sample, sequenced in a study of blood T cells in healthy people across ages (dated by TCRdb to between 2015 and 2016). Library preparation was by 5' RACE. For sequencing, an Illumina HiSeq 2500 was employed. The second PCR ran for about 7 to 11 cycles and used a J-beta primer mix along with a sample-barcoded 5' primer. TCRdb handled the public reads itself, with Q25 trimming in fastp and clone calling in MiXCR, and kept productive beta chains. Every CDR3 protein is listed once, alongside the most common genes and DNA of its rows. The sample has about 730,000 distinct CDR3 sequences on record, roughly 43% of them singletons. Of the sample, 20% to 25% falls within the top ten clones. The sequenced material came from blood. These receptor sequences come from a woman between 55 and 75 years old in good health.

The rearrangement uses TRBV20-1 and TRBJ1-1; D is unresolved. Germline loops: CDR1 DFQATT, CDR2 SNEGSKA (reference sequence). V gave up 1 base and J gave up 11 bases, with 11 bases separating them. CDR3 length: 11 amino acids. CDR3 region: CSARGGGYAFF. The DNA of the CDR3 is TGCAGTGCTAGAGGCGGAGGGTACGCTTTCTTT.

At least ten counts were recorded for this clonotype. V usage is TRBV10-3 and J usage is TRBJ2-5; D tentatively reads TRBD1 or TRBD2 (5 bases each). Trimming stripped 0 bases from V and 5 bases from J, with 10 bases between. From germline, CDR1 is ENHRY and CDR2 SYGVKD. The CDR3 consists of 14 residues. CDR3 sequence: CAISESTGRETQYF. CDR3 DNA: TGTGCCATCAGTGAGTCGACGGGGCGGGAGACCCAGTACTTC.